A selection of T cell receptor beta chains follows, all from one sample in a study of cytomegalovirus exposure and HLA in healthy donors. Assay used: immunoSEQ multiplex PCR; TCRdb lists only in-frame clones, some missing. This table has 200,000 to 300,000 clones, 90% appearing once. The sequenced sample was PBMCs. Every receptor here comes from a woman aged 30 to 39 in good health and CMV-seronegative. The CDR3 runs from the conserved cysteine through the conserved F or W. D genes are given only for firm matches. The size entry is marked missing in some rows and otherwise reads once, few, many or a size class.

.	TRBV7-6	TRBJ2-1	.	CASSVAVEQFF	TGTGCCAGCAGCGTGGCGGTTGAGCAGTTCTTC
once	TRBV18	TRBJ2-7	TRBD1	CASSSQSTGPYEQYF	TGTGCCAGCTCGTCTCAATCGACAGGGCCCTACGAGCAGTACTTC
.	TRBV7-9	TRBJ2-3	.	CASSPDTGTDTQYF	TGTGCCAGCAGTCCCGATACCGGCACAGATACGCAGTATTTT
.	TRBV6-1	TRBJ2-1	TRBD1	CASTDQTPTGKANNEQFF	TGTGCCAGCACTGACCAAACGCCGACAGGGAAGGCAAACAATGAGCAGTTCTTC
.	TRBV19	TRBJ2-7	TRBD2	CASSTIGRTGTSGTYEQYF	TGTGCCAGTAGTACAATAGGACGGACGGGAACTAGCGGGACCTACGAGCAGTACTTC
.	TRBV6-6	TRBJ1-2	.	CASSTSGDYYGYTF	TGTGCCAGCAGTACCTCGGGGGACTACTATGGCTACACCTTC
.	TRBV19	TRBJ2-3	TRBD2	CASSIPGASGTRGTQYF	TGTGCCAGTAGTATACCCGGCGCTAGCGGGACCCGGGGTACGCAGTATTTT
once	TRBV7-9	TRBJ2-7	.	CASSRGAIAYEQYF	TGTGCCAGCAGTCGGGGGGCCATTGCCTACGAGCAGTACTTC
.	TRBV7-8	TRBJ2-5	.	CASSLASETETQYF	TGTGCCAGCAGCTTAGCCTCGGAAACCGAGACCCAGTACTTC
.	TRBV9	TRBJ2-2	TRBD2	CASSATLGDVAGDKLFF	TGTGCCAGCAGCGCGACTCTAGGGGACGTAGCGGGAGACAAGCTGTTTTTT
.	TRBV7-8	TRBJ2-7	.	CASTHPGGGYEQYF	TGTGCCAGCACCCATCCCGGAGGGGGCTACGAGCAGTACTTC
.	TRBV2	TRBJ2-7	TRBD2	CASSETSGRAYEQYF	TGTGCCAGCAGTGAAACTAGCGGGAGGGCCTACGAGCAGTACTTC
once	TRBV6-5	TRBJ1-2	.	CASSPRKSYGYTF	TGTGCCAGCTCCCCCAGAAAAAGCTATGGCTACACCTTC
.	TRBV19	TRBJ1-5	TRBD1	CASSILAAGTGSDQPQHF	TGTGCCAGTAGTATCCTCGCCGCAGGGACAGGGAGTGATCAGCCCCAGCATTTT
.	TRBV5-4	TRBJ1-1	TRBD1	CASSLRTGMNTEAFF	TGTGCCAGCAGCCTTCGGACAGGGATGAACACTGAAGCTTTCTTT
.	TRBV4-3	TRBJ2-6	.	CASSPGGPLSGANVLTF	TGCGCCAGCAGCCCTGGCGGCCCCTTGTCTGGGGCCAACGTCCTGACTTTC
.	TRBV5-8	TRBJ2-1	.	CASRSGGSVYNEQFF	TGTGCCAGCAGGTCAGGGGGGAGCGTCTACAATGAGCAGTTCTTC
.	TRBV2	TRBJ2-7	.	CASKESSYEQYF	TGTGCCAGCAAGGAGAGCTCCTACGAGCAGTACTTC
.	TRBV28	TRBJ2-7	TRBD1	CASSLLTGLGDEQYF	TGTGCCAGCAGTTTACTGACAGGGTTGGGAGACGAGCAGTACTTC
.	TRBV28	TRBJ1-2	.	CASSFGRNGYTF	TGTGCCAGCAGTTTTGGCCGTAATGGCTACACCTTC
.	TRBV29-1	TRBJ1-1	TRBD1	CSASGGRNTEAFF	TGCAGCGCCTCAGGGGGCCGGAACACTGAAGCTTTCTTT
.	TRBV30	TRBJ1-5	.	CAWSVSRQINQPQHF	TGTGCCTGGAGTGTATCCAGGCAGATCAATCAGCCCCAGCATTTT
once	TRBV5-8	TRBJ1-2	.	CASSDGVYYGYTF	TGTGCCAGCAGCGACGGGGTCTACTATGGCTACACCTTC
few	TRBV7-9	TRBJ2-1	TRBD2	CASRTSLGEQFF	TGTGCCAGCCGGACTAGTTTAGGTGAGCAGTTCTTC
.	TRBV7-2	TRBJ1-1	.	CASSATRDIDTEAFF	TGTGCCAGCAGCGCTACTCGTGATATCGACACTGAAGCTTTCTTT
.	TRBV5-1	TRBJ2-5	TRBD1	CASSLTGGQETQYF	TGCGCCAGCAGCTTGACAGGGGGGCAAGAGACCCAGTACTTC
.	TRBV27	TRBJ2-1	.	CASSLTFDEQFF	TGTGCCAGCAGTTTGACATTCGATGAGCAGTTCTTC
.	TRBV6-6	TRBJ1-2	.	CASNRDKYGYTF	TGTGCCAGCAACCGGGACAAATATGGCTACACCTTC
.	TRBV29-1	TRBJ2-1	TRBD1	CSVRTGSYNEQFF	TGCAGCGTGAGGACAGGGTCCTACAATGAGCAGTTCTTC
once	TRBV28	TRBJ2-7	.	CASSLLSVTTEQYF	TGTGCCAGCAGTTTATTGTCCGTGACTACGGAGCAGTACTTC
.	TRBV29-1	TRBJ2-1	.	CSVETLGDEQFF	TGCAGCGTTGAAACCTTGGGAGATGAGCAGTTCTTC
.	TRBV2	TRBJ2-1	TRBD1	CASSLNDRGVNEQFF	TGTGCCAGCAGCCTCAACGACAGGGGGGTCAATGAGCAGTTCTTC
.	TRBV4-3	TRBJ2-7	TRBD2	CASSQYWTSEDYEQYF	TGCGCCAGCAGCCAATACTGGACTAGCGAGGACTACGAGCAGTACTTC